This entry concerns a single T cell receptor (beta chain). This sample is part of a study of T cell responses to AZD1222 COVID-19 vaccine. TCRdb's table, derived via immunoSEQ multiplex PCR, lists solely in-frame clones and lacks some. Of 100,000 to 130,000 clones listed, nearly 90% are singletons. The sample here was peripheral blood, taken 28 days after the second AZD1222 dose. The sequence derives from an adult who received the AZD1222 COVID-19 vaccine.

CDR3 sequence: CASSTRDSMNTEAFF. In DNA, the CDR3 is TGTGCCAGCAGCACCAGGGATTCCATGAACACTGAAGCTTTCTTT. This chain uses TRBV5-4 with TRBJ1-1, with a weak D call TRBD1 (5 bases). The CDR3 extends over 15 amino acids. Deletions cut 4 bases from V and 0 bases from J, with 13 bases between. CDR1 and CDR2 (germline): SGHNT, YYREEE (reference sequence).